The entry that follows covers one T cell receptor (beta chain) sequence. Its binding antigen is unknown. No much larger clone exists at a distance of one base, and base qualities are not known. The data are from a study of OX40 agonist ivuxolimab in advanced cancers. In terms of the full investigation: Ivuxolimab was a fully human IgG2 agonistic monoclonal antibody targeting the costimulatory receptor OX40 (CD134). Intravenous ivuxolimab was administered to patients every 2 weeks at six dose levels: 0.01, 0.1, 0.3, 1.5, 3 and 10 mg/kg. Of the 50 or so patients in dose escalation, some 19 had hepatocellular carcinoma, roughly 15 had melanoma, 9 had renal cell carcinoma and 9 had head and neck cancer. A male proportion of around 80% and a mean age of approximately 58 years, ranging from roughly 23 to 90, were recorded for the dose-escalation cohort. Prior anti-PD-1, anti-PD-L1 or anti-CTLA-4 therapy was permitted, and checkpoint inhibitors had been received by roughly two fifths of dose-escalation patients. Partial responses occurred in three dose-escalation patients, of whom one had hepatocellular carcinoma and two had cutaneous melanoma. Peripheral TCRbeta sequencing aimed to test whether ivuxolimab altered TCR sequence diversity and caused clonal T-cell expansion. The monotherapy dose-escalation portion (N of about 49 patients) of the phase I ivuxolimab trial is reported in the paper.

The trial excluded patients who had a history of autoimmune disease or were on systemic immunosuppression. In every dose cohort, peripheral blood was drawn for TCR sequencing at baseline, cycle 4 day 1, and cycle 7 day 1. The samples were drawn from a first-in-human, open-label, multicenter phase I dose-escalation trial of ivuxolimab. Adults with locally advanced or metastatic melanoma, renal cell, hepatocellular, or head and neck squamous cell carcinoma were enrolled in the trial. Before TCR sequencing, CD4+ and CD8+ T cells were separately sorted from peripheral blood. V lost 4 bases and J lost 4 bases; the stretch between them is 11 bases long. As encoded in the germline V gene (reference sequence), CDR1 is GTSNPN while CDR2 is SVGIG. From the cysteine up to the phenylalanine, the CDR3 has a length of 13 residues. The kept DNA is CDR3 alone, 39 bases in frame from the first base. General study outcomes and caveats: After ivuxolimab, more expanded clones were found on average in CD8+ T cells than in CD4+ T cells. In partial responders in the 0.1-3.0 mg/kg groups, normalized peripheral clonal expansion was found to be among the lowest, especially among CD8+ T cells. Low levels of normalized T-cell clonal expansion were also seen in some patients who did not respond. Clonal expansion of both CD4+ and CD8+ blood T cells was observed from baseline to week 6 at doses 0.1 to 3.0 mg/kg. The antigen specificity of the peripheral T cells that underwent clonal expansion was not determined.

To sequence the TCRbeta CDR3 region, genomic DNA was isolated from the sorted cells. TCRbeta CDR3 regions were sequenced using the immunoSEQ Assay. TCRdb retrieved this table from immuneACCESS and kept in-frame rearrangements only. Not all clones are present; in checked studies, unresolved V genes account for under half, and no reason is known for the remainder. The sample profile shows around 37,000 clones; roughly four fifths of them were found once. The ten largest make up roughly 19% of the sample. This sequence was found in an adult with an advanced solid tumor such as melanoma, head and neck, liver or kidney cancer. This specimen consisted of CD4+ or CD8+ T cells sorted from blood, obtained in a trial of the OX40 agonist ivuxolimab. Recombination connected TRBV30 to TRBJ2-1; the D gene cannot be named for sure. The CDR3 is CAWTGTGYNEQFF. The nucleotides read TGTGCCTGGACCGGTACGGGTTACAATGAGCAGTTCTTC.